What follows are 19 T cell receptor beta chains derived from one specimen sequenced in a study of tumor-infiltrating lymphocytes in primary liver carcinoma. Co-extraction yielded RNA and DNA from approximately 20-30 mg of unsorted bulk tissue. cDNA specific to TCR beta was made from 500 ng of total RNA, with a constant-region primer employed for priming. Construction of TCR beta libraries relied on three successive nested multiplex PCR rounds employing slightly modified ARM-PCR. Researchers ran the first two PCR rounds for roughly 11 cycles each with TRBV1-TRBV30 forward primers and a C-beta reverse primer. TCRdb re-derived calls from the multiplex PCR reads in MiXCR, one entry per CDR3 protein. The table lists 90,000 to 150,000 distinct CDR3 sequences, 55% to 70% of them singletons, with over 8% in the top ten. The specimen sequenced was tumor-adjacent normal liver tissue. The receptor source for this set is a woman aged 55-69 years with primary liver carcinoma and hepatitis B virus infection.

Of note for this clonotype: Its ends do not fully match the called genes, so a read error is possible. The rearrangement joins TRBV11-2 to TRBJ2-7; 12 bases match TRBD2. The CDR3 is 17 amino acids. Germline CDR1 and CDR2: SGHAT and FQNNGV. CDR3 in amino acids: CTSSYNQPGLAGGEQYF. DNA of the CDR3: TGTACCAGCAGTTACAACCAGCCGGGACTAGCGGGTGGGGAGCAGTACTTC.

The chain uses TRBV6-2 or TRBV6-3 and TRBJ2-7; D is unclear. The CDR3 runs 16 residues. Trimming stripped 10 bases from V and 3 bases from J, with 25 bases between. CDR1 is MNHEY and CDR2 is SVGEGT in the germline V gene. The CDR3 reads CANNQDGFKLNYEQYF. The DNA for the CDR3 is TGTGCCAACAACCAGGACGGGTTTAAATTAAACTACGAGCAGTACTTC.

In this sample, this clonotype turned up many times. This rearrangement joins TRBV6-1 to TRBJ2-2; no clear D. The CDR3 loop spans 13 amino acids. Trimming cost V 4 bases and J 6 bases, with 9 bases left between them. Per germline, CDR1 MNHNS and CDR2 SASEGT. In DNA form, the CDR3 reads TGTGCCAGCAGTGGCGTGGTCGCCGGGGAGCTGTTTTTT. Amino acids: CASSGVVAGELFF.

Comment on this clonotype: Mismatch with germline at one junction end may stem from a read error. The CDR3 nucleotides read TGTGCCAGCAGCTTCGGGGGACTGACGTACACGTCAGATGCGCAGTATTTT. Protein sequence: CASSFGGLTYTSDAQYF. The rearrangement joins TRBV11-2 to TRBJ2-3; D perhaps matches TRBD2 (6 bases). Germline loops: CDR1 SGHAT, CDR2 FQNNGV. This CDR3 is 17 amino acids long.

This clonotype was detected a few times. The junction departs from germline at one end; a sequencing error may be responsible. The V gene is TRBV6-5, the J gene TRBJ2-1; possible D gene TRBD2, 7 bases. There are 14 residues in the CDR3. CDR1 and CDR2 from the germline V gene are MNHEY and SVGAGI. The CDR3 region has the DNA TGTACCAGCAGTTACCCTTGGGGGGGCGGAGAGCAGTTCTTC. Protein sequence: CTSSYPWGGGEQFF.

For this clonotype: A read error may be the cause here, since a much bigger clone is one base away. The CDR3 coding sequence is TGCGCCAGCAGCTGGCAAGGGAGCGATGGCTACACCTTC. Its protein product is CASSWQGSDGYTF. The chain carries TRBV5-1 and TRBJ1-2, with D hard to call. The CDR3 loop spans 13 amino acids. With 3 bases removed from V and 6 bases from J, the gap between germline ends came to 12 bases. Germline V gene sequence: CDR1 SGHRS, CDR2 YFSETQ.

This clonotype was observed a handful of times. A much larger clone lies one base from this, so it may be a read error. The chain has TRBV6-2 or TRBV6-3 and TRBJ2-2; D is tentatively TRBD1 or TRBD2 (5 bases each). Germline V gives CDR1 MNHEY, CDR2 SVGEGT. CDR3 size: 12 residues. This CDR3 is CATSYWGGELFF. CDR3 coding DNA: TGTGCCACCAGTTACTGGGGGGGGGAGCTGTTTTTT.

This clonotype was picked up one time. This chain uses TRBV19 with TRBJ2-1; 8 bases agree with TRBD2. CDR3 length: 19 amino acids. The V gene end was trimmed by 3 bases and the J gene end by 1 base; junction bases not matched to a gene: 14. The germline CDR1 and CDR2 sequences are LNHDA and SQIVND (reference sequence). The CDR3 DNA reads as TGTGCCAGTAGTATGAGACCGGGGAGTAGCGGGATTTCCTACAATGAGCAGTTCTTC. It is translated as CASSMRPGSSGISYNEQFF.

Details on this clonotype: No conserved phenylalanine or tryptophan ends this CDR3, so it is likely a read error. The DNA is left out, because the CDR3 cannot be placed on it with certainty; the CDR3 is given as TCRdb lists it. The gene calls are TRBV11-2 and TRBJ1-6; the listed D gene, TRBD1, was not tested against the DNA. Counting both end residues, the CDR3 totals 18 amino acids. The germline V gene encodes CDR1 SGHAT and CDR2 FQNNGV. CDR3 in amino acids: CASSFVEWGRRDYSPLHY.

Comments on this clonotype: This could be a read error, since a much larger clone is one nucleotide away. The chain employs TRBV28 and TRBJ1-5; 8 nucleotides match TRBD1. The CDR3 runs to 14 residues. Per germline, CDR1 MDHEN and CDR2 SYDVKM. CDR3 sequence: CAGSAQGGFQPQHF. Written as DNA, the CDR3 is TGTGCCGGCAGTGCACAGGGGGGGTTTCAGCCCCAGCATTTT.

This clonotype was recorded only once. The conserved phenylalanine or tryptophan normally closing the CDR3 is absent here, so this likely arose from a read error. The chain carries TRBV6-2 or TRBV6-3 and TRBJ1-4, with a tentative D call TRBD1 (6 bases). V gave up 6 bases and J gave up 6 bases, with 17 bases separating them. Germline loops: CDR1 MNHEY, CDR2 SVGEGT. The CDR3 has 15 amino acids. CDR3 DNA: TGTGCCAGCAGCCCGGGACACGGGTTGGATGAAAAACTGTTTCTT. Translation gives CASSPGHGLDEKLFL.

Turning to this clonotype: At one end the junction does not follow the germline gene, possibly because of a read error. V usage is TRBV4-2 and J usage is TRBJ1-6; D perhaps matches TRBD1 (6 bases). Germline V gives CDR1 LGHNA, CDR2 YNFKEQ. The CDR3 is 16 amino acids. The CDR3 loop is CASSQNPGHGNSPFHF. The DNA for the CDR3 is TGTGCCAGCAGCCAAAACCCGGGACACGGGAATTCACCCTTCCACTTT.

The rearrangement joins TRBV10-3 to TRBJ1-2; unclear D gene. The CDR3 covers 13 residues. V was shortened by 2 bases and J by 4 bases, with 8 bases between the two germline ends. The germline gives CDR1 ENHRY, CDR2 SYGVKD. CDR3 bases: TGTGCCATCAGTGAGAAGGGCGGCTATGGCTACACCTTC. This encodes CAISEKGGYGYTF.

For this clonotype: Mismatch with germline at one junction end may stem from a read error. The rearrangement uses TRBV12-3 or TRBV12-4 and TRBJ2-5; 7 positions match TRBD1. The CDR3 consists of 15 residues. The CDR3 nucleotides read TGTACCAGCAGTATCCGACAGGGCTTCCAAGAGACCCAGTACTTC. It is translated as CTSSIRQGFQETQYF.

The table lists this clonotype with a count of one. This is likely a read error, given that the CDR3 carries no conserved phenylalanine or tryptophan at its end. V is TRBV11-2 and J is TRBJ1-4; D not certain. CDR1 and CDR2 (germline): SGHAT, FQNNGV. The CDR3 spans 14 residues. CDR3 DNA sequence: TGTGCCAGCAGCTTCGGACTGATGAATGAAAAGCTGTTTTAT. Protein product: CASSFGLMNEKLFY.

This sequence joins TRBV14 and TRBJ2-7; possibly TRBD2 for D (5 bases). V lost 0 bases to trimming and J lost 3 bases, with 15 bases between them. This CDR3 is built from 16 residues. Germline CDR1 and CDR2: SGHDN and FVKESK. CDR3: CASSQDVERTLYEQYF. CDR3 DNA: TGTGCCAGCAGCCAAGACGTAGAGCGGACCCTCTACGAGCAGTACTTC. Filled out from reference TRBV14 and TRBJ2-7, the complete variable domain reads EAGVTQFPSHSVIEKGQTVTLRCDPISGHDNLYWYRRVMGKEIKFLLHFVKESKQDESGMPNNRFLAERTGGTYSTLKVQPAELEDSGVYFCASSQDVERTLYEQYFGPGTRLTVT.

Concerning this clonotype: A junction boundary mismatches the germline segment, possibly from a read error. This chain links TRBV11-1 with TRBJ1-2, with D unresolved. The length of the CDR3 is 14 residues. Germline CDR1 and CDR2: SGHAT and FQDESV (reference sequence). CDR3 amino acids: CASSRVQQSYGCTF. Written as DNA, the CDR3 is TGTGCCAGCAGCCGGGTCCAACAATCTTATGGCTGCACCTTC.

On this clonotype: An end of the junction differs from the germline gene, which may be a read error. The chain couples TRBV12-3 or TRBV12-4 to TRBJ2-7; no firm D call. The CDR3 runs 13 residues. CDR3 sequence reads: CASCLTGPYELYF. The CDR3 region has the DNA TGTGCCAGCTGTTTAACCGGGCCCTACGAGCTGTACTTC.

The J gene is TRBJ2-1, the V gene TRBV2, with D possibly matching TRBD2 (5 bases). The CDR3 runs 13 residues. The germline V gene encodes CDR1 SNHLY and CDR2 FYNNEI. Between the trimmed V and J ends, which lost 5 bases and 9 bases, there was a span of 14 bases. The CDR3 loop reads CASSLGLPAEQFF. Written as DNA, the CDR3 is TGTGCCAGCAGTCTCGGACTGCCCGCTGAGCAGTTCTTC.